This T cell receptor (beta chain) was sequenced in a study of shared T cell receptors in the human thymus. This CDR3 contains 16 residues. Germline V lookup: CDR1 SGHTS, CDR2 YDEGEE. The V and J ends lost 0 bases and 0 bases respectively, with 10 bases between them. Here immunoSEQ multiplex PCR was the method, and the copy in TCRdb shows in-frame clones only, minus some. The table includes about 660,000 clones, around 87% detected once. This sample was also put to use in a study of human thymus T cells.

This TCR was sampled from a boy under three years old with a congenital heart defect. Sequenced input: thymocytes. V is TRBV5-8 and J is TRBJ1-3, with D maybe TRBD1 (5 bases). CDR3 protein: CASSLGQLTSGNTIYF. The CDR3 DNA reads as TGTGCCAGCAGCTTGGGACAGCTAACCTCTGGAAACACCATATATTTT.